This paragraph covers one T cell receptor (beta chain) sequence. The entry originates in a study of blood T cell repertoires in COVID-19. Study background: The United States, Italy and Spain provided the acute and convalescent COVID-19 samples. T cells, B-cell-depleted T cells, or PBMCs provided the cDNA or gDNA that served as material.

Germline values: CDR1 SQVTM, CDR2 ANQGSEA. The ends were cut back, 7 bases at V and 10 bases at J, with 16 bases in the middle. This CDR3 is built from 11 residues. In the authors' workflow: Amplification of reference gene primers provided the estimated nucleated cell counts. Using immunoSEQ multiplex PCR, the repertoire was profiled, and TCRdb retains in-frame clones only, with some absent. From that table come the V and J calls and clone size; the DNA was used to work out D and trimming. The repertoire has over 50,000 clones, about 87% of them found once; the top ten carry 6.6%. J is TRBJ1-1 and V is TRBV29-1; possibly TRBD1 for D (5 bases). The material sequenced was peripheral blood. This receptor was obtained from a man in his sixties with acute or convalescent COVID-19. The CDR3 DNA reads TGCAGCGCTGTCGGGGGGTATTTAGCTTTCTTT. Its translation: CSAVGGYLAFF.